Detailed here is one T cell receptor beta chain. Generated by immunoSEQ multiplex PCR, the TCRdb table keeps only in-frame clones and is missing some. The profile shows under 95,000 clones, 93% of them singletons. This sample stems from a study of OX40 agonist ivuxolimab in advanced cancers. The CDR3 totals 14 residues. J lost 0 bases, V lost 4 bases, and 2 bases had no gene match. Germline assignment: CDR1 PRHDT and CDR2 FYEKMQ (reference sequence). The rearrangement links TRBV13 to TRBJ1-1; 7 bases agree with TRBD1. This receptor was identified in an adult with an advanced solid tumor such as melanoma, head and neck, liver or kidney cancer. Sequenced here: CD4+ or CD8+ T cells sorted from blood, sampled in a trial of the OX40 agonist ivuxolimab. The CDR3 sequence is CASSSGQLNTEAFF. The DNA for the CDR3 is TGTGCCAGCAGCTCGGGACAGCTGAACACTGAAGCTTTCTTT.